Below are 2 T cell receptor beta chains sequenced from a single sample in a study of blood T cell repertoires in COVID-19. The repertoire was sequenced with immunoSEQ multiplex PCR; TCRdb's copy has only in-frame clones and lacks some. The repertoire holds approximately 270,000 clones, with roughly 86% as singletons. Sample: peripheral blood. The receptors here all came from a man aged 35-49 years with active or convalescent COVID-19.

The CDR3 loop is CARGGQGVYEQYF. In DNA, the CDR3 is TGTGCCAGAGGGGGCCAGGGCGTCTACGAGCAGTACTTC. The chain employs TRBV2 and TRBJ2-7; 7 bases line up with TRBD1. CDR1 is SNHLY and CDR2 is FYNNEI in the germline V gene. CDR3 length: 13 amino acids. Losses at the gene ends were 9 bases for V and 3 bases for J; bases not matched to a gene: 8.

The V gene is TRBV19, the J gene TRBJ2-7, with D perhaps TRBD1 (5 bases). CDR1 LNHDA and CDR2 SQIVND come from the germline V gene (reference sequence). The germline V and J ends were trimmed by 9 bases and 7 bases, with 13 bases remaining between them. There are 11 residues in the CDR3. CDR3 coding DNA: TGTGCCAGCAGGGCGTACGGGGAGCAGTACTTC. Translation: CASRAYGEQYF. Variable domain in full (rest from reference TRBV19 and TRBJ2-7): DGGITQSPKYLFRKEGQNVTLSCEQNLNHDAMYWYRQDPGQGLRLIYYSQIVNDFQKGDIAEGYSVSREKKESFPLTVTSAQKNPTAFYLCASRAYGEQYFGPGTRLTVT.